This entry lists 20 T cell receptor beta chains sequenced from one sample in a study of blood T cell repertoires in COVID-19. Some clones are missing from TCRdb's copy, which holds only in-frame ones; the method was immunoSEQ multiplex PCR. Among fewer than 150,000 clones, more than 80% were seen once, and the ten largest hold under 9.5%. Sequencing was carried out using peripheral blood. The receptors derive from a woman between 40 and 55 years old with acute or convalescent COVID-19.

This clone has just one count. This chain joins TRBV5-1 and TRBJ2-1, with 9 bases aligning to TRBD2. With 0 bases clipped from V and 8 bases from J, the junction kept 12 bases outside the gene matches. Germline V gives CDR1 SGHRS, CDR2 YFSETQ. The CDR3 extends over 17 amino acids. CDR3 nucleotides: TGCGCCAGCAGCTTGGCCGGTGGCGGGGGGGCCCGCCATGAGCAGTTCTTC. It yields the protein CASSLAGGGGARHEQFF.

The J gene is TRBJ2-1, the V gene TRBV9, with 8 bases matching TRBD2. This CDR3 is 14 amino acids long. Looked up from germline, CDR1 is SGDLS and CDR2 is YYNGEE. V shed 6 bases, J shed 4 bases, and the junction held 6 bases outside the gene matches. CDR3 loop: CASTGGAPYNEQFF. In nucleotides, the CDR3 is TGTGCCAGCACCGGGGGGGCTCCTTACAATGAGCAGTTCTTC.

V gene TRBV10-3 combines with J gene TRBJ2-7, with 11 bases lining up with TRBD1. Germline lookup yields CDR1 ENHRY and CDR2 SYGVKD. This CDR3 region has 13 residues. Losses at the gene ends were 8 bases for V and 3 bases for J; bases not matched to a gene: 3. CDR3 loop: CAIAGTGGYEQYF. CDR3 nucleotide sequence: TGTGCCATCGCCGGGACAGGGGGCTACGAGCAGTACTTC.

DNA for the CDR3: TGTGCCTGGGTGCCCTTCGGGGGGAAGAACACCGGGGAGCTGTTTTTT. Its protein is CAWVPFGGKNTGELFF. The chain employs TRBV30 and TRBJ2-2; 7 bases are shared with TRBD2. Looked up from germline, CDR1 is GTSNPN and CDR2 is SVGIG (reference sequence). The length of the CDR3 is 16 residues. After removal of 5 bases from V and 1 base from J, the junction contained 10 bases not matched to a gene.

The CDR3 is CASPSGLAGVEQFF. The CDR3 DNA is TGTGCCAGCCCCTCGGGACTAGCGGGGGTGGAGCAGTTCTTC. The chain couples TRBV5-4 to TRBJ2-1, with TRBD2 matching 14 bases. V was clipped by 7 bases and J by 10 bases; unmatched bases: 7. Germline V gene sequence: CDR1 SGHNT, CDR2 YYREEE (reference sequence). This CDR3 region has 14 residues.

J is TRBJ1-4 and V is TRBV30; D is perhaps TRBD1 (5 bases). V was clipped by 0 bases and J by 6 bases, with 11 bases between them. Germline V gene data show CDR1 as GTSNPN and CDR2 as SVGIG (reference sequence). There are 14 residues in the CDR3. CDR3: CAWSVQGRDEKLFF. CDR3 sequence (DNA): TGTGCCTGGAGTGTCCAGGGCCGAGATGAAAAACTGTTTTTT.

The chain joins TRBV5-1 to TRBJ2-5; tentatively, D is TRBD1 (6 bases). Germline CDR1 and CDR2: SGHRS and YFSETQ. The CDR3 spans 14 residues. Trimming left V 0 bases short and J 4 bases short, with 10 bases between. CDR3 loop: CASSLGAGVETQYF. DNA of the CDR3: TGCGCCAGCAGCTTGGGGGCAGGGGTAGAGACCCAGTACTTC.

The chain combines TRBV5-6 with TRBJ2-3; 11 bases agree with TRBD2. After removal of 0 bases from V and 2 bases from J, the junction contained 2 bases not matched to a gene. Germline CDR1 reads SGHDT; CDR2 reads YYEEEE. CDR3 length: 16 residues. The CDR3 is CASSLGTSGYTDTQYF. In DNA form, the CDR3 reads TGTGCCAGCAGCTTGGGGACTAGCGGGTACACAGATACGCAGTATTTT.

Only a few counts were recorded for this clone. The V gene is TRBV10-3, the J gene TRBJ1-2; 8 bases align to TRBD1. Germline V gene lookup returns CDR1 ENHRY and CDR2 SYGVKD. The CDR3 has 13 amino acids. The ends lost 4 bases at V and 6 bases at J; junction bases unmatched: 4. The CDR3 protein is CAISGQGADGYTF. CDR3 nucleotides: TGTGCCATCAGTGGTCAGGGGGCGGATGGCTACACCTTC.

V usage is TRBV11-1 and J usage is TRBJ2-7, with D possibly matching TRBD2 (8 bases). The ends were cut back, 5 bases at V and 4 bases at J, with 15 bases in the middle. The germline CDR1 and CDR2 sequences are SGHAT and FQDESV (reference sequence). This CDR3 has 14 amino acids. The CDR3 region has the DNA TGTGCCAGCAGCAGACAGGGACTAGGGTACGAGCAGTACTTC. Encoded protein: CASSRQGLGYEQYF.

The V call is TRBV10-3, the J call TRBJ1-3; 7 nucleotides line up with TRBD1. Germline V gene sequence: CDR1 ENHRY, CDR2 SYGVKD. The CDR3 sequence is 16 residues long. V shed 7 bases, J shed 3 bases, and the junction held 12 bases outside the gene matches. For the CDR3, the DNA is TGTGCCATCAAAGGGCCCCGGGACAGTATTGGAAACACCATATATTTT. Translated: CAIKGPRDSIGNTIYF.

CDR3 in amino acids: CASSRNRGEKLFF. The CDR3 region has the DNA TGTGCCAGCAGCCGCAACAGGGGCGAAAAACTGTTTTTT. The V call is TRBV14, the J call TRBJ1-4, with TRBD1 matching over 7 bases. Looked up from germline, CDR1 is SGHDN and CDR2 is FVKESK. The CDR3 covers 13 residues. The trim removed 4 bases at V and 8 bases at J, leaving 4 bases unmatched.

This chain joins TRBV29-1 and TRBJ2-1; 9 bases align to TRBD2. Germline CDR1 reads SQVTM; CDR2 reads ANQGSEA. Germline trimming cut 5 bases from V and 9 bases from J; bases unmatched to any gene: 2. The CDR3 runs 11 residues. In DNA form, the CDR3 reads TGCAGCGTTCTACTAGCGGGTGAGCAGTTCTTC. It specifies CSVLLAGEQFF.

V usage is TRBV30 and J usage is TRBJ1-3; the D is unclear. Germline CDR1 GTSNPN, CDR2 SVGIG (reference sequence). The CDR3 consists of 14 residues. V shed 0 bases and J shed 4 bases, with 10 bases lying between them. The CDR3 is CAWSVSERGNTIYF. For the CDR3, the DNA is TGTGCCTGGAGTGTATCTGAGAGGGGAAACACCATATATTTT. Using reference TRBV30 and TRBJ1-3 for the parts outside the CDR3, the full variable domain is SQTIHQWPATLVQPVGSPLSLECTVEGTSNPNLYWYRQAAGRGLQLLFYSVGIGQISSEVPQNLSASRPQDRQFILSSKKLLLSDSGFYLCAWSVSERGNTIYFGEGSWLTVV.

The J gene is TRBJ1-6, the V gene TRBV5-1; 7 bases match TRBD1. Germline trimming cut 0 bases from V and 7 bases from J; bases unmatched to any gene: 4. In germline, CDR1 is SGHRS, CDR2 YFSETQ. This CDR3 region has 15 residues. CDR3 DNA: TGCGCCAGCAGCTTGGAAGGCAGGGGGAATTCACCCCTCCACTTT. Residues: CASSLEGRGNSPLHF.

The chain links TRBV9 to TRBJ2-1, with 10 bases fitting TRBD2. V dropped 3 bases and J dropped 5; count of bases not matched to a gene: 8. Germline V gene sequence: CDR1 SGDLS, CDR2 YYNGEE. The CDR3 totals 16 residues. This CDR3 is CASSAQSLAGDNEQFF. The CDR3 nucleotides are TGTGCCAGCAGCGCCCAAAGTCTAGCGGGGGACAATGAGCAGTTCTTC.

The chain joins TRBV5-1 to TRBJ1-6; 7 positions agree with TRBD1. V gave up 4 bases and J gave up 8 bases; unmatched junction bases: 9. The CDR3 has 15 residues. Germline CDR1 is SGHRS and CDR2 is YFSETQ. CDR3 bases: TGCGCCAGCAGCGTGGGTGGGACAGACTATTCACCCCTCCACTTT. It specifies CASSVGGTDYSPLHF.

The rearrangement joins TRBV19 to TRBJ1-2; the D is unclear. Germline CDR1 is LNHDA and CDR2 is SQIVND (reference sequence). CDR3 length: 18 amino acids. Trimming shortened V by 5 bases and J by 3 bases, and 25 bases separated the two germline ends. This CDR3 is CASSLGVPGRRSYYGYTF. The CDR3 coding sequence is TGTGCCAGTAGTTTGGGTGTCCCGGGTCGAAGATCTTACTATGGCTACACCTTC.

The chain links TRBV9 to TRBJ2-6; tentative D call: TRBD2 (5 bases). From germline, CDR1 is SGDLS and CDR2 YYNGEE. The ends were cut back, 3 bases at V and 0 bases at J, with 10 bases in the middle. The CDR3 has 16 residues. DNA of the CDR3: TGTGCCAGCAGCGAGTGGGCGGGCTCTGGGGCCAACGTCCTGACTTTC. Protein product: CASSEWAGSGANVLTF. The entire variable domain, with the rest obtained from reference TRBV9 and TRBJ2-6, is as follows: DSGVTQTPKHLITATGQRVTLRCSPRSGDLSVYWYQQSLDQGLQFLIQYYNGEERAKGNILERFSAQQFPDLHSELNLSSLELGDSALYFCASSEWAGSGANVLTFGAGSRLTVL.

The chain carries TRBV19 and TRBJ1-2; 7 positions match TRBD1. The CDR3 extends over 15 amino acids. Trimming took 4 bases from V and 3 from J; bases not matched to a gene: 8. The germline V gene encodes CDR1 LNHDA and CDR2 SQIVND (reference sequence). Written as DNA, the CDR3 is TGTGCCAGTAGTAAGCCTACAGGGGCCTACTATGGCTACACCTTC. Protein sequence: CASSKPTGAYYGYTF.